The rows below give T cell receptor beta chains drawn from one sample of a study of CD8 T cells in ankylosing spondylitis. TCRdb re-derived calls from the 5' RACE reads in MiXCR, one entry per CDR3 protein. The sample yields 120,000 to 150,000 distinct CDR3 sequences, roughly 7.7% seen once. Sequencing was performed on synovial fluid, either unsorted or a sorted T cell fraction (not recorded which). These receptors came from a male donor with ankylosing spondylitis. Both conserved end residues are part of each CDR3. A D gene is named only where the DNA matches it firmly. The size of a clone is reported for some rows only, either as once, few or many, or as a class for expanded clones.

TRBJ1-6	.	.	TRBV20-1	CSASPRGSPLHF	TGCAGTGCTAGCCCAAGGGGTTCACCCCTCCACTTT
TRBJ2-7	TRBD1	few	TRBV28	CASSSSGTARTYEQYF	TGTGCCAGCAGTTCCTCCGGGACAGCTAGAACCTACGAGCAGTACTTC
TRBJ1-2	.	many	TRBV5-1	CASSSGGNYGYTF	TGTGCCAGCAGTTCCGGGGGAAACTATGGCTACACCTTC
TRBJ1-6	.	few	TRBV5-5	CASSLQGSNSPLHF	TGTGCCAGCAGCTTGCAGGGATCAAATTCACCCCTCCACTTT
TRBJ1-1	.	medium-sized	TRBV6-5	CASSYGVMNTEAFF	TGTGCCAGCAGTTATGGCGTGATGAACACTGAAGCTTTCTTT
TRBJ2-5	.	few	TRBV5-1	CASSWNPETQYF	TGCGCCAGCAGCTGGAATCCGGAGACCCAGTACTTC
TRBJ2-3	TRBD1	many	TRBV20-1	CSAPGQGARDTQYF	TGCAGTGCCCCGGGACAGGGGGCGCGAGATACGCAGTATTTT
TRBJ2-7	.	few	TRBV7-2	CASSLEPASSYEQYF	TGTGCCAGCAGCTTGGAGCCTGCCAGCTCCTACGAGCAGTACTTC
TRBJ2-3	TRBD1	few	TRBV6-1	CASSGDRDTQYF	TGTGCCAGCAGTGGGGACAGGGATACGCAGTATTTT
TRBJ1-1	TRBD1	many	TRBV5-1	CASSSPGTGVEAFF	TGCGCCAGCAGCTCGCCAGGGACAGGGGTTGAAGCTTTCTTT
TRBJ1-1	TRBD1	.	TRBV9	CASSVDQGDRDTEAFF	TGTGCCAGCAGCGTAGACCAGGGGGATAGAGACACTGAAGCTTTCTTT
TRBJ2-4	.	few	TRBV6-6	CASKETPKNIQYF	TGTGCCAGCAAGGAGACTCCTAAAAACATTCAGTACTTC
TRBJ2-1	.	many	TRBV7-9	CASSLVEGEQFF	TGTGCCAGCAGCTTAGTAGAGGGTGAGCAGTTCTTC
TRBJ2-2	.	few	TRBV30	CVLGRNTGELFF	TGTGTCTTAGGCAGAAACACCGGGGAGCTGTTTTTT
TRBJ1-5	.	many	TRBV12-3/TRBV12-4	CASSLGPDNQPQHF	TGTGCCAGCAGCCTCGGACCAGACAATCAGCCCCAGCATTTT
TRBJ1-1	.	many	TRBV5-1	CASSLQGGATEAFF	TGCGCCAGCAGCCTCCAGGGAGGGGCCACTGAAGCTTTCTTT
TRBJ2-5	.	few	TRBV7-2	CASSPSRVQETQYF	TGTGCCAGCAGCCCCAGTCGAGTACAAGAGACCCAGTACTTC
TRBJ2-2	.	many	TRBV12-1	CASSSISLLTNTGELFF	TGTGCCAGCAGCTCCATCTCCTTACTCACCAACACCGGGGAGCTGTTTTTT
TRBJ1-3	TRBD1	many	TRBV20-1	CSARGQGPIYF	TGCAGTGCTAGAGGACAGGGACCCATATATTTT
TRBJ1-6	.	medium-sized	TRBV5-1	CASSSNNSPLHF	TGCGCCAGCAGCTCTAATAATTCACCCCTCCACTTT
TRBJ2-4	.	many	TRBV7-2	CASSRGSAKNIQYF	TGTGCCAGCAGCCGAGGGTCGGCCAAAAACATTCAGTACTTC
TRBJ2-3	TRBD2	many	TRBV20-1	CSAAAGVQVDTQYF	TGCAGTGCTGCAGCGGGAGTTCAGGTAGATACGCAGTATTTT
TRBJ2-1	.	.	TRBV24-1	CATSDWPDLGGRRENEQFF	TGTGCCACCAGTGATTGGCCCGATCTCGGGGGGCGAAGGGAGAATGAGCAGTTCTTC
TRBJ2-7	.	few	TRBV30	CAWSVGQTYSYEQYF	TGTGCCTGGAGTGTAGGACAGACTTACTCCTACGAGCAGTACTTC
TRBJ2-7	.	few	TRBV4-2	CASSHGLTYEQYF	TGTGCCAGCAGCCATGGACTAACCTACGAGCAGTACTTC
TRBJ1-2	.	many	TRBV3-1	CASSQLIQGGSNYGYTF	TGTGCCAGCAGCCAACTGATACAGGGCGGCAGTAACTATGGCTACACCTTC
TRBJ2-7	.	many	TRBV5-1	CASSQTGVYEQYF	TGCGCCAGCAGCCAGACAGGAGTCTACGAGCAGTACTTC
TRBJ2-1	.	few	TRBV5-6	CASSRRGWDSSYNEQFF	TGTGCCAGCAGCCGTCGGGGGTGGGACAGCTCCTACAATGAGCAGTTCTTC
TRBJ1-4	TRBD1	.	TRBV4-1	CASSRRDRAGGDEKLFF	TGCGCCAGCAGCCGGAGGGACAGGGCCGGGGGGGATGAAAAACTGTTTTTT
TRBJ2-7	.	.	TRBV2	CAISEIRYSGWKSGEQYF	TGTGCCATCAGTGAAATCCGATACTCAGGATGGAAGAGTGGCGAGCAGTACTTC
TRBJ1-5	.	many	TRBV4-1	CASSQDYTGAGRLNSNQPQHF	TGCGCCAGCAGCCAAGATTACACCGGCGCGGGACGGCTAAATAGCAATCAGCCCCAGCATTTT
TRBJ2-2	TRBD2	.	TRBV12-5	CASGIGGGTGELFF	TGTGCTAGTGGAATTGGCGGGGGCACCGGGGAGCTGTTTTTT
TRBJ2-7	TRBD2	.	TRBV20-1	CSGSSGGYEQYF	TGCAGTGGTTCTAGCGGGGGTTACGAGCAGTACTTC
TRBJ1-2	.	many	TRBV12-3/TRBV12-4	CASSLKGGYTF	TGTGCCAGCAGTTTAAAGGGAGGCTACACCTTC
TRBJ1-5	.	.	TRBV7-9	CASSLDNSNQPQHF	TGTGCCAGCAGCTTAGATAATAGCAATCAGCCCCAGCATTTT
TRBJ2-7	.	many	TRBV10-1	CASSEMGVEYF	TGCGCCAGCAGTGAAATGGGAGTTGAGTACTTC
TRBJ2-5	TRBD2	.	TRBV2	CASRAGGETQYF	TGTGCCAGCAGAGCGGGAGGGGAGACCCAGTACTTC
TRBJ1-4	.	.	TRBV29-1	CSGRGTWDEKLFF	TGCAGCGGACGGGGGACGTGGGATGAAAAACTGTTTTTT
TRBJ2-1	TRBD2	many	TRBV5-1	CASSGRTSGSNEQFF	TGCGCCAGCAGCGGACGGACTAGCGGGAGCAATGAGCAGTTCTTC
TRBJ2-5	.	few	TRBV7-2	CASSLQAAAQETQYF	TGTGCCAGCAGCTTGCAGGCGGCAGCTCAAGAGACCCAGTACTTC
TRBJ2-3	TRBD2	.	TRBV7-3	CASSFSGADTQYF	TGTGCCAGCAGCTTTAGCGGGGCAGATACGCAGTATTTT
TRBJ2-5	.	many	TRBV10-2	CASSARETQYF	TGCGCCAGCAGTGCCCGGGAGACCCAGTACTTC
TRBJ2-6	.	.	TRBV18	CASSPRAVNSGANVLTF	TGTGCCAGCTCCCCCAGGGCGGTTAACTCTGGGGCCAACGTCCTGACTTTC
TRBJ1-3	.	few	TRBV7-2	CASSLRAGSENTIYF	TGTGCCAGCAGCTTAAGGGCAGGAAGCGAAAACACCATATATTTT
TRBJ1-6	.	few	TRBV28	CASSSVQGGSYNSPLHF	TGTGCCAGCAGTTCAGTACAGGGAGGCTCCTATAATTCACCCCTCCACTTT
TRBJ1-1	TRBD1	.	TRBV6-1	CASSLLRQGATEAFF	TGTGCCAGCAGTCTATTGCGACAGGGGGCCACTGAAGCTTTCTTT
TRBJ2-1	.	many	TRBV24-1	CATSDLRISNEQFF	TGTGCCACCAGTGATTTGAGGATCTCCAATGAGCAGTTCTTC
TRBJ1-5	TRBD1	many	TRBV9	CASSVPGQGRSNQPQHF	TGTGCCAGCAGCGTACCGGGACAGGGTCGAAGCAATCAGCCCCAGCATTTT
TRBJ1-6	.	.	TRBV4-3	CASSRGWVTENSPLHF	TGCGCCAGCAGCCGAGGGTGGGTGACAGAGAATTCACCCCTCCACTTT
TRBJ1-2	.	many	TRBV6-2/TRBV6-3	CASSSPVGSNYGYTF	TGTGCCAGCAGTTCCCCGGTCGGATCTAACTATGGCTACACCTTC
TRBJ2-7	TRBD1	few	TRBV4-2	CASSQELGTGGDEQYF	TGTGCCAGCAGCCAAGAACTGGGGACAGGGGGCGACGAGCAGTACTTC
TRBJ1-5	.	many	TRBV20-1	CSARSNNQPQHF	TGCAGTGCAAGAAGTAACAATCAGCCCCAGCATTTT
TRBJ1-2	.	few	TRBV6-2/TRBV6-3	CASSQGRTLDYGYTF	TGTGCCAGCAGCCAGGGACGGACTTTGGACTATGGCTACACCTTC
TRBJ2-1	TRBD1	many	TRBV5-1	CASSREGATNEQFF	TGCGCCAGCAGTCGTGAGGGGGCCACGAATGAGCAGTTCTTC
TRBJ2-3	.	many	TRBV6-5	CASSYPQGVGTDTQYF	TGTGCCAGCAGTTACCCGCAGGGCGTGGGGACAGATACGCAGTATTTT